The 7 T cell receptor beta chains presented below share a single source sample, sequenced in a study of T cell repertoires in cytomegalovirus infection. TCRdb passed the reads through MiXCR, listing each CDR3 protein once. The table includes some 560,000 distinct CDR3 sequences, about 39% detected once. No antigen has been identified for these receptors. Sample: cultured PBMCs, taken from culture after CMV antigen stimulation. The source of these receptors is a human donor in good health (CMV status not recorded). Some clones in this sample may be carry-over from other donors' samples.

The genes are TRBV5-5 and TRBJ2-1; the match to TRBD2 covers 7 bases. Losses at the gene ends were 3 bases for V and 7 bases for J; bases not matched to a gene: 7. The length of the CDR3 is 14 residues. CDR1 and CDR2 (germline): SGHKS, YYEKEE (reference sequence). CDR3 coding DNA: TGTGCCAGCAGCTCAGGTTGGGGGGGGAATGAGCAGTTCTTC. Translating gives CASSSGWGGNEQFF.

The chain carries TRBV4-2 and TRBJ2-1, with TRBD1 identical over 7 bases. CDR3 length: 15 amino acids. Germline-derived CDR1 and CDR2 are LGHNA and YNFKEQ. V trimming: 1 base; J trimming: 5 bases; junction bases outside the gene matches: 5. The CDR3 protein is CASSQVGTANNEQFF. The CDR3 DNA follows: TGTGCCAGCAGCCAAGTTGGGACAGCTAACAATGAGCAGTTCTTC.

The V call is TRBV7-2, the J call TRBJ2-7, with TRBD2 matching over 9 bases. The V gene's germline CDR1 is SGHTA and CDR2 FQGNSA. The J segment lost 0 bases and the V segment lost 0 bases, leaving 9 bases of the junction unmatched. The CDR3 consists of 18 residues. Here the CDR3 reads CASSLAYVGSGSSYEQYF. The DNA of the CDR3 is TGTGCCAGCAGCTTAGCGTACGTGGGTAGCGGGAGCTCCTACGAGCAGTACTTC.

The chain combines TRBV6-1 with TRBJ2-5; the D is unclear. Germline-derived CDR1 and CDR2 are MNHNS and SASEGT. CDR3 length: 14 residues. The V and J ends lost 4 bases and 5 bases respectively, with 14 bases between them. This chain's CDR3 is CASSAAGFWETQYF. DNA of the CDR3: TGTGCCAGCAGTGCTGCAGGCTTTTGGGAGACCCAGTACTTC.

This clonotype was found a few times. The chain is built from TRBV19 and TRBJ1-5; D might be TRBD1 (6 bases). This CDR3 spans 16 amino acids. Germline lookup yields CDR1 LNHDA and CDR2 SQIVND (reference sequence). V was cut by 2 bases and J by 7 bases, with 18 bases left in between. CDR3 region: CASSIRSGGGGQPQHF. CDR3 nucleotides: TGTGCCAGTAGTATACGCTCAGGAGGGGGTGGCCAGCCCCAGCATTTT.

This clonotype came up a few times. The chain combines TRBV4-1 with TRBJ1-6; 9 bases line up with TRBD1. Germline values: CDR1 MGHRA, CDR2 YSYEKL. The CDR3 consists of 16 residues. After removal of 2 bases from V and 10 bases from J, the junction contained 9 bases not matched to a gene. CDR3 nucleotides: TGCGCCAGCAGCCAACCACTACGGGACAGGGCCTCACCCCTCCACTTT. Translated: CASSQPLRDRASPLHF.

In the case of this clonotype: The junction differs from germline at one of its ends, possibly a read error. This rearrangement joins TRBV12-3 or TRBV12-4 to TRBJ1-2, with TRBD1 matching 8 bases. This CDR3 is built from 13 residues. CDR3 sequence: CASSLSGGHGYTF. DNA of the CDR3: TGTGCCAGCAGTTTGTCAGGGGGCCATGGCTACACCTTT.